This TCR beta chain is from a study of OX40 agonist ivuxolimab in advanced cancers. This CDR3 has 16 amino acids. V dropped 5 bases and J dropped 3 bases, with 19 bases sitting between them. Germline V CDR1 and CDR2: LNHDA, SQIVND (reference sequence). This clone came up a few times. Method: immunoSEQ multiplex PCR; TCRdb's copy keeps in-frame clones and lacks some. The sample has around 58,000 clones; roughly 84% are singletons. The sample here was CD4+ or CD8+ T cells sorted from blood, taken in a trial of the OX40 agonist ivuxolimab. The chain joins TRBV19 to TRBJ1-2; D call uncertain. This clonotype originated in an adult with an advanced solid tumor such as melanoma, head and neck, liver or kidney cancer. CDR3: CASSGLLVRGYYGYTF. The CDR3 bases are TGTGCCAGTAGTGGACTCCTGGTTCGAGGATACTATGGCTACACCTTC.